Below are 23 T cell receptor beta chains sequenced from a single sample in a study of response to subunit inactivated influenza vaccine. TCRdb ran MiXCR on the RT-PCR reads and lists one entry per CDR3 protein. The sample records fewer than 700,000 distinct CDR3 sequences, approximately 12% being singletons. The specimen was PBMCs from blood, collected 40 to 50 days after vaccination. These receptors were collected from a man aged 50-60 years who received an inactivated influenza vaccine.

This clonotype was observed a handful of times. The chain carries TRBV4-2 and TRBJ2-1; 15 positions agree with TRBD2. V gave up 3 bases and J gave up 3 bases; unmatched junction bases: 6. Germline CDR1 is LGHNA and CDR2 is YNFKEQ. The CDR3 runs to 18 residues. CDR3 loop: CASSHLGLAGGIYNEQFF. CDR3 nucleotides: TGTGCCAGCAGCCATTTGGGACTAGCGGGAGGTATCTACAATGAGCAGTTCTTC.

The chain combines TRBV4-1 with TRBJ2-5; D may be TRBD1 or TRBD2 (6 bases each). V was pared by 3 bases and J by 5 bases, with 25 bases between. CDR1 and CDR2 from the germline V gene are MGHRA and YSYEKL. The CDR3 is made up of 18 amino acids. The CDR3, as DNA: TGCGCCAGCAGCCATAACCCCAGGTCCCGGGGGCTGGCGGAGACCCAGTACTTC. Protein: CASSHNPRSRGLAETQYF.

CDR3 residues: CSARDWGEGTDTQYF. The CDR3 region has the DNA TGCAGTGCTAGAGATTGGGGGGAGGGCACAGATACGCAGTATTTT. The chain couples TRBV20-1 to TRBJ2-3; perhaps TRBD2 as D (6 bases). The V end lost 0 bases, the J end lost 1 base, and 11 bases lay between the germline ends. The CDR3 totals 15 residues. CDR1 and CDR2 from the germline V gene are DFQATT and SNEGSKA (reference sequence).

This clonotype was detected a few times. The chain has TRBV29-1 and TRBJ2-5, with D maybe TRBD1 (6 bases). Between the trimmed V and J ends, which lost 3 bases and 0 bases, there was a span of 11 bases. Germline V lookup: CDR1 SQVTM, CDR2 ANQGSEA. The CDR3 contains 14 residues. The CDR3: CSVDRRGYQETQYF. The CDR3 region has the DNA TGCAGCGTTGACCGCAGGGGCTACCAAGAGACCCAGTACTTC.

The chain has TRBV6-1 and TRBJ2-4; 9 nucleotides agree with TRBD2. Per the germline V gene, CDR1 is MNHNS and CDR2 is SASEGT. The V segment lost 5 bases and the J segment 7 bases; nucleotides outside the gene matches: 9. The CDR3 covers 15 residues. Written as DNA, the CDR3 is TGTGCCAGCAGTCCTAGTAGCGGGAGCGGGAACATTCAGTACTTC. Protein: CASSPSSGSGNIQYF.

This clonotype was seen more than once but under ten times. The CDR3 reads CASSLVSWDIQYF. The CDR3 DNA sequence: TGCGCCAGCAGCTTGGTTTCGTGGGACATTCAGTACTTC. V and J are TRBV5-1 and TRBJ2-4; D uncertain. V lost 0 bases and J lost 8, with 9 bases in between. Germline CDR1 SGHRS, CDR2 YFSETQ. The CDR3 loop spans 13 amino acids. Variable domain in full (rest from reference TRBV5-1 and TRBJ2-4): KAGVTQTPRYLIKTRGQQVTLSCSPISGHRSVSWYQQTPGQGLQFLFEYFSETQRNKGNFPGRFSGRQFSNSRSEMNVSTLELGDSALYLCASSLVSWDIQYFGAGTRLSVL.

This clonotype occurred a few times. V usage is TRBV7-8 and J usage is TRBJ1-1; D gene unclear. Germline CDR1 is SGHVS and CDR2 is FQNEAQ. V was cut by 5 bases and J by 3 bases, with 4 bases left in between. The CDR3 consists of 11 residues. CDR3 sequence: CASSTHTEAFF. CDR3 bases: TGTGCCAGCAGCACCCACACTGAAGCTTTCTTT.

The chain is built from TRBV28 and TRBJ2-7; TRBD1 aligns across 11 bases. Looked up from germline, CDR1 is MDHEN and CDR2 is SYDVKM. The CDR3 runs to 15 residues. After removal of 6 bases from V and 6 bases from J, the junction contained 10 bases not matched to a gene. CDR3 sequence reads: CASRTGTGGSGEQYF. In DNA form, the CDR3 reads TGTGCCAGCAGAACCGGGACAGGGGGTAGCGGCGAGCAGTACTTC. The entire variable domain, with the rest obtained from reference TRBV28 and TRBJ2-7, is as follows: DVKVTQSSRYLVKRTGEKVFLECVQDMDHENMFWYRQDPGLGLRLIYFSYDVKMKEKGDIPEGYSVSREKKERFSLILESASTNQTSMYLCASRTGTGGSGEQYFGPGTRLTVT.

The chain links TRBV7-9 to TRBJ2-3; D is unclear. CDR3 length: 12 residues. Germline V CDR1 and CDR2: SEHNR, FQNEAQ (reference sequence). The V and J ends lost 5 bases and 1 base respectively, with 4 bases between them. CDR3 loop: CASSARTDTQYF. The CDR3 coding sequence is TGTGCCAGCAGCGCCCGCACAGATACGCAGTATTTT. Full variable domain (outside the CDR3, taken from reference TRBV7-9 and TRBJ2-3): DTGVSQNPRHKITKRGQNVTFRCDPISEHNRLYWYRQTLGQGPEFLTYFQNEAQLEKSRLLSDRFSAERPKGSFSTLEIQRTEQGDSAMYLCASSARTDTQYFGPGTRLTVL.

The rearrangement joins TRBV20-1 to TRBJ2-1, with 13 bases identical to TRBD2. CDR1 is DFQATT and CDR2 is SNEGSKA in the germline V gene (reference sequence). The CDR3 length is 17 residues. With V trimmed by 5 bases and J by 1 base, 8 bases remained unmatched. CDR3 in amino acids: CSAQLAGGPQSYNEQFF. The CDR3 bases are TGCAGTGCTCAACTAGCGGGGGGGCCTCAGTCCTACAATGAGCAGTTCTTC.

This clonotype came up a few times. This chain connects TRBV7-2 to TRBJ2-5; D may be TRBD1 (7 bases). CDR1 and CDR2 from the germline V gene are SGHTA and FQGNSA. This CDR3 comprises 13 residues. V shed 7 bases and J shed 10 bases, with 19 bases lying between them. This CDR3 reads CASTLGGGGIQYF. In DNA, the CDR3 is TGTGCCAGCACCCTGGGAGGAGGGGGCATCCAGTACTTC.

The CDR3 reads CASSRGTGMPDTQYF. In nucleotides, the CDR3 is TGTGCCAGCAGCCGAGGGACAGGGATGCCAGATACGCAGTATTTT. The chain combines TRBV7-8 with TRBJ2-3, with TRBD1 matching over 9 bases. The CDR3 spans 15 residues. Per germline, CDR1 SGHVS and CDR2 FQNEAQ. J was trimmed by 4 bases and V by 5 bases; bases with no gene match: 7.

V gene TRBV20-1 combines with J gene TRBJ2-7; D perhaps matches TRBD1 (6 bases). V was trimmed by 2 bases and J by 1 base, leaving 15 bases between them. The CDR3 spans 15 residues. The germline gives CDR1 DFQATT, CDR2 SNEGSKA (reference sequence). The CDR3 DNA follows: TGCAGTGCTAGAATTGTACGACAGGAATCCTACGAGCAGTACTTC. Translating it yields CSARIVRQESYEQYF.

The V call is TRBV28, the J call TRBJ2-5; TRBD2 matches at 15 bases. Germline CDR1 reads MDHEN; CDR2 reads SYDVKM. Trimming took 4 bases from V and 3 from J; bases not matched to a gene: 3. The CDR3 is 16 amino acids. CDR3: CASSSGLAGGKETQYF. CDR3 DNA sequence: TGTGCCAGCAGTTCAGGACTAGCGGGAGGGAAAGAGACCCAGTACTTC.

V is TRBV5-1 and J is TRBJ1-1; D may be TRBD1 (5 bases). The CDR3 extends over 15 amino acids. Per germline, CDR1 SGHRS and CDR2 YFSETQ. Trimming cost V 0 bases and J 8 bases, with 17 bases left between them. The CDR3 spells CASSLGTGHAVEAFF. The CDR3 region has the DNA TGCGCCAGCAGCTTGGGGACCGGACACGCCGTCGAAGCTTTCTTT.

The chain is built from TRBV6-2 or TRBV6-3 and TRBJ1-5; unclear D gene. Trimming took off 0 bases at V and 0 bases at J, with 9 bases between the two ends. CDR1 and CDR2 from the germline V gene are MNHEY and SVGEGT. This CDR3 comprises 16 residues. Here the CDR3 reads CASSYSRAPSNQPQHF. DNA of the CDR3: TGTGCCAGCAGTTACTCCCGGGCACCTAGCAATCAGCCCCAGCATTTT.

This clonotype has a count of ten or more. This chain uses TRBV10-3 with TRBJ2-5; TRBD2 aligns across 7 bases. V lost 6 bases to trimming and J lost 10 bases; unmatched junction nucleotides: 14. This CDR3 region has 14 residues. Germline-derived CDR1 and CDR2 are ENHRY and SYGVKD. The CDR3 DNA sequence: TGTGCCATCAGACACGAGACTAGCACCTCAGACCAGTACTTC. The encoded protein is CAIRHETSTSDQYF.

This clonotype was seen many times. The chain carries TRBV29-1 and TRBJ2-3; D call uncertain. The germline CDR1 and CDR2 sequences are SQVTM and ANQGSEA. CDR3 length equals 14 residues. Trimming pared 1 base from V and 0 bases from J, leaving 8 bases between. The CDR3 sequence is CSVEGVGSTDTQYF. The CDR3 nucleotides are TGCAGCGTTGAAGGGGTGGGTAGCACAGATACGCAGTATTTT.

CDR3 in DNA: TGTGCCAGCACCGAGGGGGACGAGCAGTACTTC. As protein: CASTEGDEQYF. This chain joins TRBV7-2 and TRBJ2-7, with TRBD1 as a possible D gene (6 bases). This CDR3 is built from 11 residues. The V gene lost 7 bases and the J gene lost 5 bases, with 9 bases spanning the gap. Germline CDR1 and CDR2: SGHTA and FQGNSA.

A few counts support this clonotype. This chain connects TRBV7-2 to TRBJ1-1; D remains ambiguous. From germline, CDR1 is SGHTA and CDR2 FQGNSA. Between the trimmed V and J ends, which lost 0 bases and 8 bases, there was a span of 10 bases. CDR3 size: 13 residues. The CDR3: CASSLARGYEAFF. Here the CDR3 DNA reads TGTGCCAGCAGCTTAGCGCGAGGGTACGAAGCTTTCTTT.

V usage is TRBV4-3 and J usage is TRBJ1-1; 8 nucleotides align to TRBD1. The ends lost 6 bases at V and 4 bases at J; junction bases unmatched: 10. The CDR3 consists of 15 residues. Per the germline V gene, CDR1 is LGHNA and CDR2 is YSLEER. DNA for the CDR3: TGCGCCAGCAGACCGACTCCAACAGGGGGCACTGAAGCTTTCTTT. It encodes CASRPTPTGGTEAFF.

This clonotype was observed a few times. This chain links TRBV4-1 with TRBJ2-7, with D possibly TRBD2 on 6 matching bases. Trimming removed 6 bases at V and 0 bases at J, with 15 bases between. The CDR3 is made up of 15 amino acids. Germline CDR1 is MGHRA and CDR2 is YSYEKL. The CDR3 region is CASSPGTFSSYEQYF. In nucleotides, the CDR3 is TGCGCCAGCAGTCCTGGGACTTTCAGCTCCTACGAGCAGTACTTC.

This clonotype has only a few counts. The chain carries TRBV6-5 and TRBJ2-1, with TRBD1 identical over 11 bases. V shed 0 bases and J 7 bases; nucleotides not matched to a gene: 8. The germline V gene has CDR1 MNHEY and CDR2 SVGAGI. CDR3 length equals 17 residues. The CDR3 coding sequence is TGTGCCAGCAGTTACTCGGGGCCCGGGACAGGGGGTAATGAGCAGTTCTTC. This codes for CASSYSGPGTGGNEQFF.